One sample yielded the 7 T cell receptor beta chains listed below, sequenced in a study of T cells in Graves' hyperthyroidism and ophthalmopathy. Authors of the study amplified TCR beta CDR3 regions from RNA transcripts. When the TCR CDR3 underwent first-round RT-PCR, the HTBI primer set was used. Each CDR3 protein gets one entry after TCRdb re-called the multiplex PCR reads with MiXCR. The repertoire holds more than 650,000 distinct CDR3 sequences, with 12% to 15% as singletons. Sequenced input: blood. Receptors were obtained from a woman aged 18-30 years with Graves' hyperthyroidism.

This clonotype was counted many times. The chain is built from TRBV28 and TRBJ2-1; D remains ambiguous. The germline CDR1 and CDR2 sequences are MDHEN and SYDVKM. The CDR3 is 15 residues long. V was trimmed by 3 bases and J by 0 bases, leaving 9 bases between them. The CDR3 nucleotides are TGTGCCAGCAGTTTGGCCTCCCTCTCCTACAATGAGCAGTTCTTC. Translated: CASSLASLSYNEQFF.

In its sample, this clonotype was seen many times. The chain carries TRBV27 and TRBJ1-2; no clear D. The CDR3 runs 13 residues. Germline CDR1 reads MNHEY; CDR2 reads SMNVEV (reference sequence). Trimming took 8 bases from V and 6 from J, leaving 16 bases between them. In DNA, the CDR3 is TGTGCCAGCCGTAGGACGAGGGTTGATGGCTACACCTTC. Protein sequence: CASRRTRVDGYTF.

The V call is TRBV28, the J call TRBJ1-2; D gene unclear. The V end was cut by 0 bases, the J end by 5 bases, with 7 bases between. The CDR3 is 13 amino acids. The V gene's germline CDR1 is MDHEN and CDR2 SYDVKM. The CDR3 bases are TGTGCCAGCAGTTTATGGGAGTCATATGGCTACACCTTC. The encoded protein is CASSLWESYGYTF.

This clonotype was picked up many times. The V gene is TRBV30, the J gene TRBJ2-7, with D maybe TRBD2 (7 bases). Germline loops: CDR1 GTSNPN, CDR2 SVGIG (reference sequence). CDR3 size: 15 residues. V was clipped by 3 bases and J by 0 bases, with 15 bases between them. CDR3 protein: CAWSALGGASYEQYF. In nucleotides, the CDR3 is TGTGCCTGGAGCGCCTTGGGGGGGGCCTCCTACGAGCAGTACTTC.

This clonotype occurred many times. The V gene is TRBV6-1, the J gene TRBJ2-5; D not resolved. This CDR3 spans 14 amino acids. V lost 6 bases and J 5 bases, leaving 16 bases between the germline ends. Germline loops: CDR1 MNHNS, CDR2 SASEGT. CDR3 sequence reads: CASRPGLESETQYF. The CDR3 DNA is TGTGCCAGCAGACCCGGGCTTGAGAGCGAGACCCAGTACTTC.

A few counts support this clonotype. This sequence joins TRBV4-2 and TRBJ1-4; tentative D call: TRBD1 (5 bases). Trimming stripped 1 base from V and 8 bases from J, with 20 bases between. Germline-derived CDR1 and CDR2 are LGHNA and YNFKEQ. This CDR3 is built from 17 residues. CDR3 loop: CASSQVPGRSMWEKLFF. The CDR3 DNA follows: TGTGCCAGCAGCCAAGTCCCGGGGCGCAGTATGTGGGAAAAACTGTTTTTT.

This clonotype was seen a few times. The chain carries TRBV3-1 and TRBJ1-4; TRBD1 might be the D (6 bases). The ends were cut back, 8 bases at V and 7 bases at J, with 20 bases in the middle. Germline V gene data show CDR1 as LGHDT and CDR2 as YNNKEL (reference sequence). The CDR3 spans 15 residues. CDR3 nucleotide sequence: TGTGCCAGCGGGTTTTTAGGAACAGGGCTTGAAAAACTGTTTTTT. This translates into CASGFLGTGLEKLFF.